These 16 T cell receptor beta chains share one sample of origin, sequenced in a study of shared clonotypes between healthy human individuals. The repertoire was sequenced with immunoSEQ multiplex PCR; TCRdb's copy has only in-frame clones and lacks some. Among roughly 1,000,000 clones listed, around 78% were seen once. What was sequenced was memory CD4+ T cells from PBMCs. As for subset: CD45RA-negative fraction. The receptors stem from a man aged 18 to 30 in good health. Some clones in this sample may be carry-over from other donors' samples.

The J gene is TRBJ1-1, the V gene TRBV18, with a tentative D call TRBD1 (5 bases). Trimming removed 3 bases from V and 7 bases from J, with 18 bases in between. The CDR3 contains 15 residues. The V gene's germline CDR1 is KGHSH and CDR2 LQKENI. CDR3 loop: CASSPSTGGGSEAFF. CDR3 DNA sequence: TGTGCCAGCTCACCTTCGACCGGGGGAGGAAGTGAAGCTTTCTTT.

The chain employs TRBV9 and TRBJ2-7, with TRBD1 matching 7 bases. V shed 4 bases and J 1 base; nucleotides not matched to a gene: 17. The CDR3 spans 18 residues. Germline V CDR1 and CDR2: SGDLS, YYNGEE. CDR3 DNA: TGTGCCAGCAGCAACCGGGACAGTCGCTCGGGGTCATCCTACGAGCAGTACTTC. Its protein is CASSNRDSRSGSSYEQYF.

The chain joins TRBV7-3 to TRBJ2-3; no clear D gene. The CDR3 is 13 residues long. Germline loops: CDR1 SGHTA, CDR2 FQGTGA. V shed 2 bases and J shed 6 bases, with 9 bases lying between them. The CDR3 sequence: CASSLAFSDTQYF. In DNA form, the CDR3 reads TGTGCCAGCAGCTTAGCTTTTAGTGATACGCAGTATTTT.

This clone came up once. The chain is built from TRBV27 and TRBJ2-3; a weak D match, TRBD2 (6 bases). Between the trimmed V and J ends, which lost 4 bases and 8 bases, there was a span of 28 bases. Germline CDR1 reads MNHEY; CDR2 reads SMNVEV (reference sequence). The CDR3 loop spans 18 amino acids. CDR3 sequence (DNA): TGTGCCAGCAGTTCATTACCCCCCAGCGGGTTTCACACGGGTACGCAGTATTTT. The encoded protein is CASSSLPPSGFHTGTQYF.

This clone appeared a single time. This rearrangement joins TRBV18 to TRBJ2-5, with unresolved D. The CDR3 length is 15 residues. Trimming cost V 8 bases and J 1 base, with 17 bases left between them. Germline V gene data show CDR1 as KGHSH and CDR2 as LQKENI. Written as DNA, the CDR3 is TGTGCCAGCCGTTCTTCAGAGAACCGCCAAGAGACCCAGTACTTC. Amino acids: CASRSSENRQETQYF.

J is TRBJ1-3 and V is TRBV5-1; D remains unclear. This CDR3 has 17 amino acids. Per germline, CDR1 SGHRS and CDR2 YFSETQ. Trimming removed 0 bases from V and 0 bases from J, with 13 bases in between. Here the CDR3 DNA reads TGCGCCAGCAGCTTGGAGTTGGTCAGAAGCTCTGGAAACACCATATATTTT. Its translation: CASSLELVRSSGNTIYF.

The chain uses TRBV15 and TRBJ2-3; 7 nucleotides line up with TRBD2. The V gene's germline CDR1 is LNHNV and CDR2 YYDKDF (reference sequence). The CDR3 is 13 amino acids. The trim removed 8 bases at V and 1 base at J, leaving 3 bases unmatched. This chain's CDR3 is CATGAGGTDTQYF. In DNA, the CDR3 is TGTGCCACCGGGGCGGGGGGCACAGATACGCAGTATTTT.

This sequence joins TRBV2 and TRBJ1-5; D remains unclear. Deletions cut 4 bases from V and 0 bases from J, with 7 bases between. Germline V gene data show CDR1 as SNHLY and CDR2 as FYNNEI. This CDR3 has 14 amino acids. The CDR3, as DNA: TGTGCCAGCAGTGGCTCCACTAGCAATCAGCCCCAGCATTTT. This gives the protein CASSGSTSNQPQHF.

This sequence joins TRBV30 and TRBJ1-5; no firm D call. This CDR3 has 15 amino acids. Per the germline V gene, CDR1 is GTSNPN and CDR2 is SVGIG (reference sequence). V shed 0 bases and J shed 1 base, with 10 bases lying between them. The CDR3 DNA reads TGTGCCTGGAGTGTAACCCAATTGAGCAATCAGCCCCAGCATTTT. Protein product: CAWSVTQLSNQPQHF.

This clone was counted a few times. This chain joins TRBV19 and TRBJ1-2; D remains unclear. The V end lost 0 bases, the J end lost 5 bases, and 10 bases lay between the germline ends. The CDR3 loop spans 14 amino acids. Germline CDR1 reads LNHDA; CDR2 reads SQIVND (reference sequence). CDR3 residues: CASSIDRGRYGYTF. Here the CDR3 DNA reads TGTGCCAGTAGTATAGATCGCGGCAGGTATGGCTACACCTTC.

This clone came up once. The J gene is TRBJ1-1, the V gene TRBV28, with TRBD1 matching over 7 bases. Germline CDR1 is MDHEN and CDR2 is SYDVKM. The CDR3 covers 13 residues. Trimming cost V 6 bases and J 5 bases; bases outside gene matches: 6. The CDR3, as DNA: TGTGCCAGCAGATGGACAGGTTGGACTGAAGCTTTCTTT. Its protein product is CASRWTGWTEAFF. Variable domain in full (rest from reference TRBV28 and TRBJ1-1): DVKVTQSSRYLVKRTGEKVFLECVQDMDHENMFWYRQDPGLGLRLIYFSYDVKMKEKGDIPEGYSVSREKKERFSLILESASTNQTSMYLCASRWTGWTEAFFGQGTRLTVV.

V and J are TRBV4-3 and TRBJ2-7; possibly TRBD1 or TRBD2 for D (5 bases each). The CDR3 consists of 17 residues. V was cut by 1 base and J by 1 base, with 17 bases left in between. Germline CDR1 and CDR2: LGHNA and YSLEER. The CDR3 region is CASSQVGRRGRSYEQYF. In DNA form, the CDR3 reads TGCGCCAGCAGCCAAGTGGGGAGACGGGGACGGTCCTACGAGCAGTACTTC.

The chain joins TRBV12-5 to TRBJ2-2; D gene ambiguous. This CDR3 has 12 residues. Trimming cost V 3 bases and J 4 bases, with 3 bases left between them. Germline CDR1 reads LGHNT; CDR2 reads FRNRAP. CDR3 loop: CASGFSTGELFF. The CDR3, as DNA: TGTGCTAGTGGTTTTAGCACCGGGGAGCTGTTTTTT.

V usage is TRBV10-3 and J usage is TRBJ2-7; D perhaps matches TRBD1 (5 bases). V was clipped by 8 bases and J by 1 base, with 30 bases between them. The CDR3 runs 19 residues. The V gene's germline CDR1 is ENHRY and CDR2 SYGVKD. CDR3 in amino acids: CAIPLRQGFPNLGSYEQYF. In DNA form, the CDR3 reads TGTGCCATCCCCTTAAGGCAGGGTTTCCCCAATCTGGGTTCCTACGAGCAGTACTTC.

The chain recombines TRBV11-3 with TRBJ1-3; D gene unclear. This CDR3 is built from 13 residues. Germline CDR1 is SGHNT and CDR2 is YENEEA. The ends were cut back, 5 bases at V and 8 bases at J, with 13 bases in the middle. CDR3 coding DNA: TGTGCCAGCAGCCTCGACTTGGGAGACACCATATATTTT. It codes for CASSLDLGDTIYF.

V usage is TRBV7-3 and J usage is TRBJ2-1; 9 bases line up with TRBD2. The CDR3 totals 14 residues. The trim removed 5 bases at V and 7 bases at J, leaving 6 bases unmatched. Germline assignment: CDR1 SGHTA and CDR2 FQGTGA. For the CDR3, the DNA is TGTGCCAGCAGCATGGGACTAGCATGGAATGAGCAGTTCTTC. As protein: CASSMGLAWNEQFF.